This T cell receptor (beta chain) was observed in a study of neoadjuvant nivolumab and ipilimumab in lung cancer. Profiling relied on immunoSEQ multiplex PCR, and the TCRdb table lists in-frame clones only, not all of them. The repertoire holds fewer than 35,000 clones, with approximately 90% as singletons. Study outcomes and limitations: Compared with tumor-adjacent uninvolved lung, resected tumors showed greater richness and clonality. Only two of four nivolumab-treated tumors gained richness and clonality by surgery.

Trimming took 0 bases from V and 7 from J; bases not matched to a gene: 8. This CDR3 is built from 15 residues. Germline loops: CDR1 SGHRS, CDR2 YFSETQ. Only one count was recorded for this clone. Its matching antigen is unknown. The genes are TRBV5-1 and TRBJ2-7, with 9 bases lining up with TRBD1. The sample here was peripheral blood, taken after neoadjuvant nivolumab, alone or with ipilimumab, at or shortly before surgery. This sequence was found in an adult with non-small cell lung cancer. This CDR3 reads CASSLAGTGREEQYF. The CDR3 DNA follows: TGCGCCAGCAGCTTGGCCGGGACAGGGAGGGAAGAGCAGTACTTC.